This passage covers 7 T cell receptor beta chains from one sample sequenced in a study of blood T cells in healthy people across ages. Next came a second PCR, run for about 6 to 11 cycles, which used a sample-barcoded 5' primer along with a J-beta primer mix. TCRdb re-analysed the 5' RACE reads in MiXCR, keeping a single row per CDR3 protein. The sample yields fewer than 1,200,000 distinct CDR3 sequences, almost 25% seen once. The same sample was also studied in work on T cells of mothers and their children.

What was sequenced was blood. These receptors came from a girl under 10 years old in good health.

The chain employs TRBV7-9 and TRBJ2-5; tentative D call: TRBD1 (6 bases). V was pared by 0 bases and J by 10 bases, with 21 bases between. This CDR3 has 16 residues. Germline V gives CDR1 SEHNR, CDR2 FQNEAQ (reference sequence). CDR3: CASSLAHQGRGPDQYF. In DNA form, the CDR3 reads TGTGCCAGCAGCTTAGCGCATCAGGGCAGGGGTCCGGACCAGTACTTC.

As to this clonotype: The missing conserved phenylalanine or tryptophan at the end of this CDR3 makes a read error likely. The chain is built from TRBV11-2 and TRBJ2-3; possible D gene TRBD2, 7 bases. CDR1 and CDR2 from the germline V gene are SGHAT and FQNNGV. CDR3 length: 13 residues. The V end was cut by 7 bases, the J end by 4 bases, with 12 bases between. The CDR3 DNA reads as TGTGCCAGCAACTTGGGGGGGCCAGATACGCAGTATCTT. As protein: CASNLGGPDTQYL.

The gene calls are TRBV5-6 and TRBJ2-5; unclear D gene. The DNA end is more similar to TRBJ2-7, so the J call may be wrong. The CDR3 has 14 amino acids. The germline gives CDR1 SGHDT, CDR2 YYEEEE. CDR3 sequence reads: CASKEKGLTYEQYF. CDR3 nucleotide sequence: TGTGCCAGCAAGGAGAAGGGCCTAACCTACGAGCAGTACTTC.

This clonotype came up a few times. The chain joins TRBV6-5 to TRBJ2-1; 11 bases map to TRBD2. The J call may be in error: the DNA end matches TRBJ2-5 better. CDR3 size: 15 residues. Per germline, CDR1 MNHEY and CDR2 SVGAGI. The CDR3 loop reads CASSLAGGLKETQYF. CDR3 coding DNA: TGTGCCAGCAGTCTAGCGGGGGGCTTGAAAGAGACCCAGTACTTC.

The chain joins TRBV7-9 to TRBJ2-5; a possible D gene is TRBD2 (6 bases). This CDR3 is 15 amino acids long. Germline V gene data show CDR1 as SEHNR and CDR2 as FQNEAQ (reference sequence). Trimming shortened V by 6 bases and J by 4 bases, and 18 bases separated the two germline ends. CDR3 amino acids: CASRPGGAVGETQYF. The CDR3 coding sequence is TGTGCCAGCAGACCCGGCGGGGCCGTGGGAGAGACCCAGTACTTC.

The V and J genes are TRBV20-1 and TRBJ2-1; perhaps D is TRBD1 or TRBD2 (5 bases each). Germline loops: CDR1 DFQATT, CDR2 SNEGSKA (reference sequence). V shed 0 bases and J shed 5 bases, with 14 bases lying between them. There are 15 residues in the CDR3. CDR3 sequence: CSARDLGEKDNEQFF. CDR3 DNA sequence: TGCAGTGCTAGAGATCTGGGGGAGAAGGACAATGAGCAGTTCTTC.

The chain links TRBV20-1 to TRBJ2-5, with TRBD2 as a possible D gene (6 bases). The closer fit of TRBJ2-7 to the DNA end suggests the J call may be wrong. CDR1 DFQATT and CDR2 SNEGSKA come from the germline V gene (reference sequence). The CDR3 totals 12 residues. The CDR3 spells CSGLGLSYEQYF. CDR3 coding DNA: TGCAGTGGACTGGGACTCTCCTACGAGCAGTACTTC.